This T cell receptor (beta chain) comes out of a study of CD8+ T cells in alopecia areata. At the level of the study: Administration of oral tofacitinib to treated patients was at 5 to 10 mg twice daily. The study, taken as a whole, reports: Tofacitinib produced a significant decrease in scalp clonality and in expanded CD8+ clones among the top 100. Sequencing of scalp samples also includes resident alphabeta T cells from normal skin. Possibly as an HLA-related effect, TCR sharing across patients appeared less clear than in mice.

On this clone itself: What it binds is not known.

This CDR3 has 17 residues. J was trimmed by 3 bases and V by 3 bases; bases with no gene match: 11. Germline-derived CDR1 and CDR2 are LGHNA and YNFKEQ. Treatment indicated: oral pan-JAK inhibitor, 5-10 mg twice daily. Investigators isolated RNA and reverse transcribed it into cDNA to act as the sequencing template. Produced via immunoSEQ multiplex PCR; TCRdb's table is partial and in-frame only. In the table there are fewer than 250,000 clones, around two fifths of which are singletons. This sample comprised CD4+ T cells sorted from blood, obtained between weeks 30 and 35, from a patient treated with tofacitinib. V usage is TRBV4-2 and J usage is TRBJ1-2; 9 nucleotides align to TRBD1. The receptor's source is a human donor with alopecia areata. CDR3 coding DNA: TGTGCCAGCAGCCATCGGGACAGGGTGAAGGGGGACTATGGCTACACCTTC. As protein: CASSHRDRVKGDYGYTF.